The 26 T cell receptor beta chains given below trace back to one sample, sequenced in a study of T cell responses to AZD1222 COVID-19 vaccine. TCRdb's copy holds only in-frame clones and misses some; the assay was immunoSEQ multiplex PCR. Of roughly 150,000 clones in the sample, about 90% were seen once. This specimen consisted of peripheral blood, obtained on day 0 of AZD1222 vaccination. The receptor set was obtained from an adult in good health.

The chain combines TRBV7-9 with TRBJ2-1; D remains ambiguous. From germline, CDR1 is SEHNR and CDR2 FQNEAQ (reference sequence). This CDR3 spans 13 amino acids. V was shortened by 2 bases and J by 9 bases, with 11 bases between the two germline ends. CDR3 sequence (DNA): TGTGCCAGCAGCTTAACCCTAAAGGGTGAGCAGTTCTTC. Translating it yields CASSLTLKGEQFF.

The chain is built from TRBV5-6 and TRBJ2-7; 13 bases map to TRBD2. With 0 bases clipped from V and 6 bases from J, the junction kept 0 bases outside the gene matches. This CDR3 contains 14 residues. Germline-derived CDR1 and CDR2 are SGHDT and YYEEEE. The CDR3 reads CASSLGLAGGEQYF. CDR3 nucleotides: TGTGCCAGCAGCTTGGGACTAGCGGGGGGCGAGCAGTACTTC. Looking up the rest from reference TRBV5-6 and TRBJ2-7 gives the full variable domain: DAGVTQSPTHLIKTRGQQVTLRCSPKSGHDTVSWYQQALGQGPQFIFQYYEEEERQRGNFPDRFSGHQFPNYSSELNVNALLLGDSALYLCASSLGLAGGEQYFGPGTRLTVT.

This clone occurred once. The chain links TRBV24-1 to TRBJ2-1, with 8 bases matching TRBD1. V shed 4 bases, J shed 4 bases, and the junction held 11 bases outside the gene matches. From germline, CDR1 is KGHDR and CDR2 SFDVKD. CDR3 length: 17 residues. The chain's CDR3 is CATSETGTGSPYNEQFF. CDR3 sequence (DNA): TGTGCCACCAGTGAGACCGGGACAGGAAGCCCTTACAATGAGCAGTTCTTC.

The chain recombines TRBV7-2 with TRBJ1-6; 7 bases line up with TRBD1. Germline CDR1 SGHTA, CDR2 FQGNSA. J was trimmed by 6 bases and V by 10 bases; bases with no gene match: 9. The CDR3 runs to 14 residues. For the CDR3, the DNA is TGTGCCACCCTCTTTACAGGGGTTAATTCACCCCTCCACTTT. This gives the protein CATLFTGVNSPLHF.

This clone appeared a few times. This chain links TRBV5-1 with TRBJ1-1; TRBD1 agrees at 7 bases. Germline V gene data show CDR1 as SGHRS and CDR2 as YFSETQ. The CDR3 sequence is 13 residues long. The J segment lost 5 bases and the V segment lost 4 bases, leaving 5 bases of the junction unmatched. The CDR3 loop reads CASSAGQKTEAFF. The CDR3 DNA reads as TGCGCCAGCAGCGCGGGACAGAAGACTGAAGCTTTCTTT.

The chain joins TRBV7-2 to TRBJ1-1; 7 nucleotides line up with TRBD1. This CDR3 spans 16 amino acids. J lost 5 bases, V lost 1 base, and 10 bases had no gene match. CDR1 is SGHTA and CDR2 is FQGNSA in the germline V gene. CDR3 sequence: CASSLVDRVLETEAFF. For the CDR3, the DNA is TGTGCCAGCAGCTTAGTAGACAGGGTGCTGGAAACTGAAGCTTTCTTT.

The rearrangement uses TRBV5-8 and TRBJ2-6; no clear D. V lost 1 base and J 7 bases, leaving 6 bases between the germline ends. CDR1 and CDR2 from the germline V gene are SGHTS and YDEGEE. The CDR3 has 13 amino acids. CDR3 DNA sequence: TGTGCCAGCAGCTTGTACTTAGCCAACGTCCTGACTTTC. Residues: CASSLYLANVLTF.

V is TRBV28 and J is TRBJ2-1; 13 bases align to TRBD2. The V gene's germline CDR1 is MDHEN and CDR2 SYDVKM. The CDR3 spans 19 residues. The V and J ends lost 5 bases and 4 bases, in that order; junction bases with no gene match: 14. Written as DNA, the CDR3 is TGTGCCAGCAGTCCCTCTGGACTAGCGGGGGATATATTGTACAATGAGCAGTTCTTC. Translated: CASSPSGLAGDILYNEQFF. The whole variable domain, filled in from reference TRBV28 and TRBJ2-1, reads DVKVTQSSRYLVKRTGEKVFLECVQDMDHENMFWYRQDPGLGLRLIYFSYDVKMKEKGDIPEGYSVSREKKERFSLILESASTNQTSMYLCASSPSGLAGDILYNEQFFGPGTRLTVL.

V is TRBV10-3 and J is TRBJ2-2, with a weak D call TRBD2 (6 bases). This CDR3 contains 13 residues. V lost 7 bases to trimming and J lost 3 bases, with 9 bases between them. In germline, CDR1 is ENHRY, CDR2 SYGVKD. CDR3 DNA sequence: TGTGCCATCACTAGCGTCGACACCGGGGAGCTGTTTTTT. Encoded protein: CAITSVDTGELFF.

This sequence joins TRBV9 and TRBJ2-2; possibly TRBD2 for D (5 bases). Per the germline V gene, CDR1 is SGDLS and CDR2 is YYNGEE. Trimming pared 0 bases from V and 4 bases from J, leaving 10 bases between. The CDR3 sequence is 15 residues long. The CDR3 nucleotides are TGTGCCAGCAGCGTAGCTACTAGTCCCACCGGGGAGCTGTTTTTT. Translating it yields CASSVATSPTGELFF. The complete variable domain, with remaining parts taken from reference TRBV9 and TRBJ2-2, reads DSGVTQTPKHLITATGQRVTLRCSPRSGDLSVYWYQQSLDQGLQFLIQYYNGEERAKGNILERFSAQQFPDLHSELNLSSLELGDSALYFCASSVATSPTGELFFGEGSRLTVL.

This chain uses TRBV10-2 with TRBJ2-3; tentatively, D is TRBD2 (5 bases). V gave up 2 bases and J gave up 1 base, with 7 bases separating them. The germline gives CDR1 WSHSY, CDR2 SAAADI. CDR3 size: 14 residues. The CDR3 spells CASSEGGGTDTQYF. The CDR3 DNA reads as TGCGCCAGCAGTGAGGGAGGAGGCACAGATACGCAGTATTTT.

The CDR3 nucleotides are TGTGCCAGCAGCCCATTAGACAGGGAACATGAGCAGTTCTTC. Encoded protein: CASSPLDREHEQFF. The rearrangement joins TRBV5-6 to TRBJ2-1; 7 bases fit TRBD1. Germline CDR1 reads SGHDT; CDR2 reads YYEEEE. J lost 8 bases, V lost 4 bases, and 9 bases had no gene match. The CDR3 is 14 amino acids.

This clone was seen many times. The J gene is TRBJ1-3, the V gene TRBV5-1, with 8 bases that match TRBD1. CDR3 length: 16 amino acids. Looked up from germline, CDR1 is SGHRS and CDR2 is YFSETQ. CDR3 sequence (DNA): TGCGTTTCGATCGGCAGGGGGCACTTCTCTGGAAACACCATATATTTT. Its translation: CVSIGRGHFSGNTIYF.

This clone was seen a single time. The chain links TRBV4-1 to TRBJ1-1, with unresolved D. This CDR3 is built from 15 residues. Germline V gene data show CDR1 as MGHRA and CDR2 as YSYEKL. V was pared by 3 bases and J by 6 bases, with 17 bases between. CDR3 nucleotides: TGCGCCAGCAGCCATATCGGACGCGGTCGCGCTGAAGCTTTCTTT. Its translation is CASSHIGRGRAEAFF.

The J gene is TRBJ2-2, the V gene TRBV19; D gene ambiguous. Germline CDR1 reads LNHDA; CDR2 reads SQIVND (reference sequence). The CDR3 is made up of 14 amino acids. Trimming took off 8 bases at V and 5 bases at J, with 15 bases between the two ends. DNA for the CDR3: TGTGCCAGTTCTTCCTGGTTGGGGACCGGGGAGCTGTTTTTT. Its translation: CASSSWLGTGELFF.

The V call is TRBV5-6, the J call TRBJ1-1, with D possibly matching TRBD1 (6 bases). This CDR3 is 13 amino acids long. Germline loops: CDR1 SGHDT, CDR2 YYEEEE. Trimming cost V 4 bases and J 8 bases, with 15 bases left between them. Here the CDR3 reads CASSLPQGWEAFF. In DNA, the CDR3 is TGTGCCAGCAGCCTACCACAGGGATGGGAAGCTTTCTTT.

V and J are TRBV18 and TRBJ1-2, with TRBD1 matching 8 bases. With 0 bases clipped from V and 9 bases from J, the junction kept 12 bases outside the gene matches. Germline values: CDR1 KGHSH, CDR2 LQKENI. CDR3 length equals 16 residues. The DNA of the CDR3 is TGTGCCAGCTCACCACCTTGGGCCAGGGGGCCATTAAGCTACACCTTC. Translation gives CASSPPWARGPLSYTF.

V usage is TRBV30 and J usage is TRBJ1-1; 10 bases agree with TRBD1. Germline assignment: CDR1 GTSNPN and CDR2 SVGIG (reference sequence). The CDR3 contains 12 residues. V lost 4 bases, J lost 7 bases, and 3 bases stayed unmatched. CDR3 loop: CAWTGTGDEAFF. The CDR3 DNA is TGTGCCTGGACAGGGACAGGGGATGAAGCTTTCTTT.

Here the CDR3 reads CASSHRDIEQYF. In DNA form, the CDR3 reads TGTGCCAGCAGCCACCGGGACATCGAGCAGTACTTC. The V gene is TRBV3-1 (or the pseudogene TRBV3-2), the J gene TRBJ2-7; TRBD1 might be the D (6 bases). The CDR3 runs to 12 residues. The germline V gene encodes CDR1 LGHDT and CDR2 YNNKEL (reference sequence). With 3 bases removed from V and 6 bases from J, the gap between germline ends came to 9 bases.

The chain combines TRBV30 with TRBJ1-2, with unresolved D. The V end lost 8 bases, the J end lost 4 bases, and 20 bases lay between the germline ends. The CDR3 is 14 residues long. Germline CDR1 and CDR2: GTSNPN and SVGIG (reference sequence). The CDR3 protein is CAGDSVASPYGYTF. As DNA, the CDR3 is TGTGCCGGAGATTCAGTGGCCAGCCCCTATGGCTACACCTTC.

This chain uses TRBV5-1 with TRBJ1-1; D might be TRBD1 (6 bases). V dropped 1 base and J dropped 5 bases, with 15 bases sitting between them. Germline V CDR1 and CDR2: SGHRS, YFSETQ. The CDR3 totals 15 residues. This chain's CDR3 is CASSLMGALGTEAFF. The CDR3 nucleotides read TGCGCCAGCAGCTTGATGGGGGCGCTGGGGACTGAAGCTTTCTTT.

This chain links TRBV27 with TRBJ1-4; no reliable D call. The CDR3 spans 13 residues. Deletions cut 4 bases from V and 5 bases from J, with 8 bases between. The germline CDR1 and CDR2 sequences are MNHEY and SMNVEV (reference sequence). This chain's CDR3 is CASSSDQNEKLFF. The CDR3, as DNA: TGTGCCAGCAGTTCCGACCAGAATGAAAAACTGTTTTTT.

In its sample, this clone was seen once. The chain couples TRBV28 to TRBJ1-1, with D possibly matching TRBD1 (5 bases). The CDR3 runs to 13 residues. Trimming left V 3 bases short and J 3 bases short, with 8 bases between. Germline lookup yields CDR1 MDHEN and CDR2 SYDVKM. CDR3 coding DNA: TGTGCCAGCAGTTTGGAGGGGCACACTGAAGCTTTCTTT. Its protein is CASSLEGHTEAFF.

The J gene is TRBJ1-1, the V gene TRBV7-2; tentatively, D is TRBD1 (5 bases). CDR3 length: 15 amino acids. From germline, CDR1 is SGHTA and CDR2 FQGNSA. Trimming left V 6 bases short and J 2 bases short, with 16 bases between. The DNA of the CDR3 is TGTGCCAGCAGTACAACAGGTGGCCAAAACACTGAAGCTTTCTTT. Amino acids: CASSTTGGQNTEAFF.

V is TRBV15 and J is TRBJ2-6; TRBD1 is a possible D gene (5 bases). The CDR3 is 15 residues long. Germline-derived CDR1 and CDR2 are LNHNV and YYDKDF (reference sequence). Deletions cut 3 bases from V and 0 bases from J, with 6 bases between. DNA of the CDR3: TGTGCCACCAGCAGCAGGGACTCTGGGGCCAACGTCCTGACTTTC. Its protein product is CATSSRDSGANVLTF.

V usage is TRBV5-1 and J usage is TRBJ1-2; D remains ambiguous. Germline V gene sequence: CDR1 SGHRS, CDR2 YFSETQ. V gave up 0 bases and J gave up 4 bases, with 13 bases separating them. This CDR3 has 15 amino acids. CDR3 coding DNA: TGCGCCAGCAGCTTGGACGGATTAGGGAGCTATGGCTACACCTTC. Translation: CASSLDGLGSYGYTF.